These 3 T cell receptor beta chains came from one sample sequenced in a study of Graves' ophthalmopathy and Graves' hyperthyroidism. Amplified material comprised TCR beta CDR3 regions derived from RNA transcripts. Second-round multiplex PCR came after first-round RT-PCR with HTBI primers. TCRdb reanalysed the multiplex PCR reads using MiXCR and keeps one entry per CDR3 protein. The sample records roughly 700,000 distinct CDR3 sequences, 35% to 50% being singletons. Sequences were obtained from peripheral blood. These receptors came from an adult man with Graves' ophthalmopathy.

This chain uses TRBV10-3 with TRBJ1-5, with no clear D. Germline V gene sequence: CDR1 ENHRY, CDR2 SYGVKD. Trimming removed 10 bases at V and 4 bases at J, with 17 bases between. The CDR3 has 14 amino acids. CDR3 in amino acids: CASGELVGNQPQHF. As DNA, the CDR3 is TGTGCCAGCGGAGAGTTGGTTGGGAATCAGCCCCAGCATTTT.

Ten or more counts support this clonotype. The gene calls are TRBV2 and TRBJ1-2; D is uncertain. CDR1 is SNHLY and CDR2 is FYNNEI in the germline V gene. CDR3 length equals 15 residues. V lost 7 bases, J lost 1 base, and 16 bases lay in between. DNA for the CDR3: TGTGCCAGCACCCGAACTTCAGAAAGTAACTATGGCTACACCTTC. This translates into CASTRTSESNYGYTF.

The gene calls are TRBV6-1 and TRBJ1-6, with D unresolved. Between the trimmed V and J ends, which lost 1 base and 4 bases, there was a span of 11 bases. The V gene's germline CDR1 is MNHNS and CDR2 SASEGT. The CDR3 spans 16 residues. The DNA of the CDR3 is TGTGCCAGCAGTGAAGACAGAATGGGGTATAATTCACCCCTCCACTTT. Residues: CASSEDRMGYNSPLHF.